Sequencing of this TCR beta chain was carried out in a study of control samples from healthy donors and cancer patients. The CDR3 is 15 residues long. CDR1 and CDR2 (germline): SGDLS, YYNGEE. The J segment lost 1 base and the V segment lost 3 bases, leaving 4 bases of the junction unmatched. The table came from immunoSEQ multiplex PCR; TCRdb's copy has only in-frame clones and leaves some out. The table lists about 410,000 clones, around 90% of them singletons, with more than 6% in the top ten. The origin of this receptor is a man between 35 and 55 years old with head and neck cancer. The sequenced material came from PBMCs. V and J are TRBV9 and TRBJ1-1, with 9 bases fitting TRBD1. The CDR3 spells CASSAGQGSNTEAFF. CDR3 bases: TGTGCCAGCAGCGCCGGACAGGGGTCGAACACTGAAGCTTTCTTT.